A selection of T cell receptor beta chains follows, all from one sample in a study of T cells in Graves' hyperthyroidism and ophthalmopathy. TCRdb redid the calling of the multiplex PCR reads with MiXCR, one entry per CDR3 protein. The table has 650,000 to 800,000 distinct CDR3 sequences, approximately 42% seen once. Sequenced sample: peripheral blood or thyroid tissue (not recorded which). Receptors originate from an adult man with Graves' disease, either hyperthyroidism or ophthalmopathy (not recorded which). Both conserved end residues are part of each CDR3. The D gene is left open where the match is weak. Rows give clone size only sometimes, using once, few, many, or a class for an expanded clone.

TRBV2	few	TRBD1	TRBJ1-2	TGTGCCAGCACCGGACAGGGGGCAAGCTATGGCTACACCTTC	CASTGQGASYGYTF
TRBV14	.	.	TRBJ1-2	TGTGCCAGCAGAAAACCGACGGAGTTAAGCTATGGCTACACCTTC	CASRKPTELSYGYTF
TRBV5-1	few	.	TRBJ1-3	TGCGCCAGCAGCTCCTTCGGGACCTATGGAAACACCATATATTTT	CASSSFGTYGNTIYF
TRBV29-1	many	.	TRBJ1-4	TGCAGCGTCCAAGACACCTCGGATGAAAAACTGTTTTTT	CSVQDTSDEKLFF
TRBV19	few	.	TRBJ1-5	TGTGCCAGTAGTATTTCGGGGGGCATTAGTAATCAGCCCCAGCATTTT	CASSISGGISNQPQHF
TRBV6-5	few	.	TRBJ1-1	TGTGCCAGCGGGAAGGGTGAAGCTTTCTTT	CASGKGEAFF
TRBV29-1	.	.	TRBJ1-2	TGCAGCGTTGATGTCCCAGGGGCCTATGGCTACACCTTC	CSVDVPGAYGYTF
TRBV12-3/TRBV12-4	.	TRBD2	TRBJ2-2	TGTGTCAGCACCAATAGCGGGTGGGAGCTGTTTTTT	CVSTNSGWELFF
TRBV19	few	TRBD1	TRBJ1-2	TGTGCCAGCCACGGACAGGGGCTTGGCTACACCTTC	CASHGQGLGYTF
TRBV15	many	.	TRBJ1-5	TGTGCCACCAGCGGTACAAGAAATCAGCCCCAGCATTTT	CATSGTRNQPQHF
TRBV12-3/TRBV12-4	many	.	TRBJ2-5	TGTGCCAGCAGACCGGGACACCCCAGGGAGACCCAGTACTTC	CASRPGHPRETQYF
TRBV6-5	.	.	TRBJ1-1	TGTGCCAGCGTTAGGGAGGGGGGCGGCACTGAAGCTTTCTTT	CASVREGGGTEAFF
TRBV9	many	.	TRBJ2-5	TGTGCCAGCAGCGAAAGAGAGACCCAGTACTTC	CASSERETQYF
TRBV20-1	many	TRBD2	TRBJ2-6	TGCAGTGCTAGGCCCGGACTAGCGGGAGGCAGTGGGGCCAACGTCCTGACTTTC	CSARPGLAGGSGANVLTF
TRBV20-1	few	.	TRBJ1-2	TGCAGTGCTATCGGGAACTATGGCTACACCTTC	CSAIGNYGYTF
TRBV19	few	.	TRBJ1-1	TGTGCCAGTAGTCCGGACGTGGGTGAAGCTTTCTTT	CASSPDVGEAFF
TRBV19	few	.	TRBJ1-5	TGTGCCAGTAGTGCCACCACCGGGACGGGCCGCAATCAGCCCCAGCATTTT	CASSATTGTGRNQPQHF
TRBV29-1	.	TRBD1	TRBJ1-2	TGCAGCAACAGGGGCTTTGACTATGGCTACACCTTC	CSNRGFDYGYTF
TRBV7-8	many	TRBD1	TRBJ1-2	TGTGCCAGCAGCTATCGGACAGGAGCTAACTATGGCTACACCTTC	CASSYRTGANYGYTF
TRBV7-9	few	TRBD2	TRBJ2-5	TGTGCCAGCAGCCAAGTATGGACTAGCGGTCAAGAGACCCAGTACTTC	CASSQVWTSGQETQYF
TRBV15	few	.	TRBJ2-2	TGTGCCACCAGCAGACAGGGGTCCTCCGGGGAGCTGTTTTTT	CATSRQGSSGELFF
TRBV15	.	.	TRBJ1-3	TGTGCCACCAGCAGAGTACAGGGTGACGGAAACACCATATATTTT	CATSRVQGDGNTIYF
TRBV7-9	.	.	TRBJ2-5	TGTGCCAGCAGCCAACGACAGCTCCGAGAGACCCAGTACTTC	CASSQRQLRETQYF
TRBV9	.	.	TRBJ1-3	TGTGCCAGCAGCGTAACCCCAGGGCCCGGAAACACCATATATTTT	CASSVTPGPGNTIYF
TRBV7-8	few	TRBD1	TRBJ2-7	TGTGCCAGCAGCTTCGTCCCGGGACAGGGGGGCGTGTTCGAGCAGTACTTC	CASSFVPGQGGVFEQYF
TRBV6-1	.	TRBD2	TRBJ2-7	TGTGCCAGCAGCGACCCTAGCGGGAGGGTCTACAAGCAGTACTTC	CASSDPSGRVYKQYF
TRBV7-8	many	.	TRBJ1-1	TGTGCCAGCAGCGGCGGGCGCACTGAAGCTTTCTTT	CASSGGRTEAFF
TRBV10-3	few	.	TRBJ1-5	TGTGCCATCAGTGAGTCCGACCGGGGGGCCTATCAGCCCCAGCATTTT	CAISESDRGAYQPQHF
TRBV15	many	.	TRBJ1-3	TGTGCCACCAGCCGGGAGGGGAATGGAAACACCATATATTTT	CATSREGNGNTIYF
TRBV7-9	.	TRBD1	TRBJ2-5	TGTGCCAGCAGCTTATACGCTGGACAGGGAGGATCAGGGGAGACCCAGTACTTC	CASSLYAGQGGSGETQYF
TRBV25-1	.	.	TRBJ1-6	TGTGCCAGCAGCGTAGGCGCTAGAGTGGGGGACAATTCACCCCTCCACTTT	CASSVGARVGDNSPLHF
TRBV7-6	.	.	TRBJ1-6	TGTGCCAGCAGCCTTCGACAGCCGGTCCCCAGCTCCTATAATTCACCCCTCCACTTT	CASSLRQPVPSSYNSPLHF
TRBV29-1	.	.	TRBJ1-5	TGCAGCGTTGAGCGGGGGGGAGGGCAGCCCCAGCATTTT	CSVERGGGQPQHF
TRBV12-3/TRBV12-4	few	.	TRBJ2-7	TGTGCCAGCAGTTTAAGGAGGGGGACAGACTCCTACGAGCAGTACTTC	CASSLRRGTDSYEQYF
TRBV29-1	.	.	TRBJ1-3	TGCAGCGTTGTGGGCAGTTCAAACTATGGCTACACCATATATTTT	CSVVGSSNYGYTIYF
TRBV29-1	.	.	TRBJ1-2	TGCAGCGTCCCCCAGGGGAACTATGGCTACACCTTC	CSVPQGNYGYTF
TRBV5-1	.	.	TRBJ2-5	TGTGCCAGCAGCGTAGGAGCTAACGCAGCCGCCCAAGAGACCCAGTACTTC	CASSVGANAAAQETQYF
TRBV25-1	.	.	TRBJ1-5	TGTGCCAGCAGTGAAGACGACGGCAGGGATCAGCCCCAGCATTTT	CASSEDDGRDQPQHF
TRBV19	many	.	TRBJ1-5	TGTGCCAGTAACACAGGGAATCAGCCCCAGCATTTT	CASNTGNQPQHF
TRBV7-9	.	TRBD1	TRBJ2-7	TGTGCCAGCAGACTCGGGACAGGGGTCAACGAGCAGTACTTC	CASRLGTGVNEQYF
TRBV29-1	.	TRBD1	TRBJ2-4	TGCAGCGGTACAGGGGCTAAAAACATTCAGTACTTC	CSGTGAKNIQYF
TRBV29-1	many	.	TRBJ2-7	TGCAGCGTTGAAACGGGTAGGGCTAGCTCCTACGAGCAGTACTTC	CSVETGRASSYEQYF
TRBV20-1	.	.	TRBJ1-1	TGCAGTGCTAGACCGTTACGGGGGAACCTGAACACTGAAGCTTTCTTT	CSARPLRGNLNTEAFF
TRBV2	.	TRBD2	TRBJ2-7	TGTGCCAGCAGTGGACTAGCGGGGGGATACGAGCGGTACTTC	CASSGLAGGYERYF
TRBV18	.	.	TRBJ2-7	TGTGCCAGCTCTACCGGGACCGACGAGCAGTACTTC	CASSTGTDEQYF
TRBV10-3	many	TRBD1	TRBJ1-6	TGTGCCATCAGCCTGGACAGGGATAATTCACCCCTCCACTTT	CAISLDRDNSPLHF
TRBV7-2	few	.	TRBJ1-6	TGTGCCAGCAGCCTTACAGGGCTGAAGTCACCCCTCCACTTT	CASSLTGLKSPLHF
TRBV29-1	.	.	TRBJ2-7	TGCAGCGTTCTCTTGTCGGTCTCCTACGAGCGGTACTTC	CSVLLSVSYERYF
TRBV7-9	many	.	TRBJ1-1	TGTGCCAGCAGCTTAACGCAGGGATTTGAAGCTTTCTTT	CASSLTQGFEAFF